This TCR beta chain was sequenced for a study of T-cell memory formation after mild COVID-19. This clonotype was recorded a few times. TCRdb analysed the 5' RACE reads with MiXCR anew, one entry per CDR3 protein. The sample carries under 110,000 distinct CDR3 sequences, about 15% recorded once. This CDR3 comprises 18 residues. Trimming at V came to 0 bases and at J to 4 bases, leaving 12 bases not matched to a gene. The germline V gene has CDR1 SQVTM and CDR2 ANQGSEA. The chain employs TRBV29-1 and TRBJ1-2, with 12 positions matching TRBD1. Specimen: PBMCs or a T cell subset sorted from them (not recorded which). This TCR was sampled from an adult woman who had mild COVID-19 (a few samples of this study predate the infection). Cell type and time point are not known. CDR3 in amino acids: CSVEDRPGTGGPIYGYTF. For the CDR3, the DNA is TGCAGCGTTGAAGATCGCCCAGGGACAGGGGGCCCTATCTATGGCTACACCTTC.